The T cell receptor (beta chain) described here comes from a study of vaccination and CD4 T cells after COVID-19. Whole-study context: The study drew post-COVID samples a median around 100 days after diagnosis (range 35 to 161).

As regards this clonotype: Its antigen remains unknown.

The Oncomine TCR Beta short-read assay was applied to DNA of cultured CD4+ T cells. The source of extracted genomic DNA was cultured CD4+ T cells. MiXCR was run by TCRdb on the PCR reads, yielding one entry per CDR3 protein. The sample carries around 15,000 distinct CDR3 sequences, about 26% recorded once. Treatment described: roughly 11-day PBMC culture with coronavirus spike peptide pools or control peptides (ViraFEST assay). ViraFEST grew antigen-specific T cells using peptide pools, then sequenced TCRs. CDR3 length equals 15 residues. Germline loops: CDR1 LGHNA, CDR2 YNFKEQ. V was pared by 1 base and J by 6 bases, with 6 bases of the junction left unmatched.

The chain has TRBV4-2 and TRBJ1-2; 9 positions match TRBD1. Sequencing used cultured CD4+ T cells from blood. The source of this sequence is a human donor with COVID-19. In DNA form, the CDR3 reads TGTGCCAGCAGCCAAGGGTCGGGACAGGGTGATGGCTACACCTTC. This translates into CASSQGSGQGDGYTF.